What follows is one T cell receptor (beta chain) and its context. Its cognate antigen has yet to be identified. Base-call qualities are not available, and no considerably larger clone is one nucleotide away. The immunoSEQ Assay, a bias-controlled multiplex PCR, was used to amplify TCRbeta CDR3 regions from genomic DNA. Under the source paper's analysis protocol: The number of nucleated cells in each sample was estimated from the amplification of reference gene primers within the assay. To quantify the absolute abundance of each unique TCRbeta CDR3 rearrangement, sequence reads were collapsed and filtered. For each sample, productive Simpson clonality was calculated as the square root of Simpson's diversity index across productive rearrangements. Drawn from immuneACCESS, this table holds only the in-frame rearrangements with V and J called that TCRdb kept. Clones are partly lost; checked studies trace under half to an unresolved V gene and leave the rest unexplained. The D gene and trimming were derived from the DNA, and the V and J assignments and clone size from that table. In this sample the table shows approximately 120,000 clones, approximately 83% of which occur a single time. The biggest ten clones account for approximately 12% of the sample.

These data come from a study of blood T cell repertoires in COVID-19 (dated by TCRdb to about 2020). For context, the study as a whole: Samples covering the acute and convalescent phases of COVID-19 were provided by collaborators in the United States, Italy and Spain. The material from the prospective study consisted of cDNA or gDNA derived from T cells, B-cell-depleted T cells, or PBMCs. Deeply sampled blood TCRbeta repertoires from subjects exposed to, actively infected with, or recovered from COVID-19 were included in the dataset. The repertoires were released in a freely available public database meant as a resource for research on the immune response to SARS-CoV-2. Samples were obtained from the ongoing ImmuneRACE study (first 160 participants) and from 1,254 subjects provided by 6 global collaborators. Nearly every sample came with metadata listing a de-identified subject ID, COVID-19 status, age in years and sex. Where available, HLA class I and class II types were taken from metadata supplied by the sample provider and were not determined by assay-based typing. Here is what the overall study found, with its caveats: How much clinical and demographic metadata was included differed by source and by participant, and the metadata was provided uncurated.

V and J are truncated by 4 bases and 5 bases respectively, leaving an intervening sequence of 18 bases. Its CDR3 holds 15 amino acids, cysteine through phenylalanine. Left in the record is the CDR3 DNA by itself, 45 bases read in frame from the first base. The germline V gene sets CDR1 to SGHRS and CDR2 to YFSETQ. Collaborating institutions collected whole blood in K2EDTA tubes following their own protocols. Collaborator samples were shipped for TCRbeta analysis as frozen whole blood, isolated PBMCs, or DNA extracted from either sample type. Recombination joined TRBV5-1 with TRBJ1-1, with a tentative D gene TRBD1 over 5 matching bases. The sequence derives from a man in his 60s with acute or convalescent COVID-19. The sequenced material came from peripheral blood. For the CDR3, the sequence is CASSPDRPGGTEAFF. The nucleotide sequence reads TGCGCCAGCAGCCCGGACCGGCCGGGGGGGACTGAAGCTTTCTTT.